A single sample gave rise to the 26 T cell receptor beta chains below, sequenced in a study of blood T cell repertoires in COVID-19. Data came from immunoSEQ multiplex PCR; TCRdb stores just in-frame clones and leaves some out. The sample contains roughly 180,000 clones, roughly 78% of which appear only once. The sequenced sample was peripheral blood. The receptor set was obtained from a woman between 55 and 75 years old with COVID-19, enrolled during active disease.

The gene calls are TRBV7-8 and TRBJ2-5, with unresolved D. Trimming shortened V by 0 bases and J by 5 bases, and 7 bases separated the two germline ends. Germline V CDR1 and CDR2: SGHVS, FQNEAQ. The CDR3 contains 13 residues. The chain's CDR3 is CASSLAVRETQYF. The CDR3 DNA is TGTGCCAGCAGCTTAGCGGTTCGGGAGACCCAGTACTTC.

This clone was seen a few times. The chain recombines TRBV19 with TRBJ2-2; no clear D gene. The CDR3 sequence is 12 residues long. Germline values: CDR1 LNHDA, CDR2 SQIVND (reference sequence). V was trimmed by 5 bases and J by 9 bases, leaving 10 bases between them. The CDR3 sequence: CASSSVLRELFF. CDR3 nucleotides: TGTGCCAGTAGTTCCGTACTACGGGAGCTGTTTTTT. The full variable domain, rest sourced from reference TRBV19 and TRBJ2-2, is DGGITQSPKYLFRKEGQNVTLSCEQNLNHDAMYWYRQDPGQGLRLIYYSQIVNDFQKGDIAEGYSVSREKKESFPLTVTSAQKNPTAFYLCASSSVLRELFFGEGSRLTVL.

This clone has just a few counts. The chain joins TRBV6-5 to TRBJ1-2; TRBD1 matches 7 bases. Germline V CDR1 and CDR2: MNHEY, SVGAGI. This CDR3 has 16 amino acids. The V segment lost 2 bases and the J segment 6 bases; nucleotides outside the gene matches: 12. DNA of the CDR3: TGTGCCAGCAGTTACCGCAGCCCCAACAGGGGACATGGCTACACCTTC. Protein sequence: CASSYRSPNRGHGYTF.

The chain employs TRBV7-2 and TRBJ2-7; 7 bases map to TRBD1. V lost 5 bases, J lost 1 base, and 8 bases stayed unmatched. CDR1 and CDR2 from the germline V gene are SGHTA and FQGNSA. The CDR3 totals 15 residues. CDR3: CASSPGTASSYEQYF. CDR3 DNA: TGTGCCAGCAGCCCCGGGACAGCCTCTTCCTACGAGCAGTACTTC. The whole variable domain, remainder taken from reference TRBV7-2 and TRBJ2-7, is GAGVSQSPSNKVTEKGKDVELRCDPISGHTALYWYRQSLGQGLEFLIYFQGNSAPDKSGLPSDRFSAERTGGSVSTLTIQRTQQEDSAVYLCASSPGTASSYEQYFGPGTRLTVT.

The chain combines TRBV4-3 with TRBJ2-7; 7 nucleotides align to TRBD2. The CDR3 covers 16 residues. CDR1 LGHNA and CDR2 YSLEER come from the germline V gene. J lost 4 bases, V lost 3 bases, and 12 bases had no gene match. Here the CDR3 DNA reads TGCGCCAGCAGCCACTCGGGAGGAGGGAGAGAATACGAGCAGTACTTC. The encoded protein is CASSHSGGGREYEQYF.

The chain joins TRBV7-8 to TRBJ1-5; 9 bases fit TRBD1. V shed 0 bases and J 6 bases; nucleotides not matched to a gene: 6. CDR3 size: 16 residues. The germline CDR1 and CDR2 sequences are SGHVS and FQNEAQ. CDR3 sequence reads: CASSLARQGGRQPQHF. Here the CDR3 DNA reads TGTGCCAGCAGCTTAGCGCGACAGGGGGGCCGTCAGCCCCAGCATTTT.

The chain joins TRBV9 to TRBJ1-2, with 7 bases that match TRBD1. The germline V gene encodes CDR1 SGDLS and CDR2 YYNGEE. The ends lost 4 bases at V and 1 base at J; junction bases unmatched: 16. The CDR3 sequence is 18 residues long. CDR3 residues: CASSPRSGDSANNYGYTF. The DNA of the CDR3 is TGTGCCAGCAGCCCTCGCTCAGGGGACAGTGCGAATAACTATGGCTACACCTTC. The full variable domain, its missing parts supplied by reference TRBV9 and TRBJ1-2, is DSGVTQTPKHLITATGQRVTLRCSPRSGDLSVYWYQQSLDQGLQFLIQYYNGEERAKGNILERFSAQQFPDLHSELNLSSLELGDSALYFCASSPRSGDSANNYGYTFGSGTRLTVV.

The gene calls are TRBV7-9 and TRBJ1-1, with D unclear. Germline-derived CDR1 and CDR2 are SEHNR and FQNEAQ (reference sequence). V was shortened by 5 bases and J by 3 bases, with 19 bases between the two germline ends. There are 16 residues in the CDR3. This chain's CDR3 is CASSPRGREYYTEAFF. As DNA, the CDR3 is TGTGCCAGCAGCCCCCGGGGAAGGGAATATTACACTGAAGCTTTCTTT.

V usage is TRBV11-2 and J usage is TRBJ2-2, with D possibly TRBD1 on 5 matching bases. In germline, CDR1 is SGHAT, CDR2 FQNNGV. V dropped 3 bases and J dropped 3 bases, with 11 bases sitting between them. The CDR3 runs to 15 residues. The CDR3 here is CASSFRQGYTGELFF. CDR3 DNA: TGTGCCAGCAGCTTCCGGCAGGGCTACACCGGGGAGCTGTTTTTT.

The V and J genes are TRBV24-1 and TRBJ2-1, with D possibly matching TRBD1 (6 bases). Per the germline V gene, CDR1 is KGHDR and CDR2 is SFDVKD. Trimming removed 3 bases from V and 7 bases from J, with 21 bases in between. CDR3 length: 17 amino acids. The CDR3 reads CATSDQDSNVALNEQFF. Here the CDR3 DNA reads TGTGCCACCAGTGATCAGGACAGCAATGTGGCCCTGAATGAGCAGTTCTTC.

V and J are TRBV24-1 and TRBJ1-6; D not resolved. Trimming cost V 2 bases and J 4 bases, with 2 bases left between them. The CDR3 consists of 13 residues. CDR1 KGHDR and CDR2 SFDVKD come from the germline V gene. In DNA, the CDR3 is TGTGCCACCAGTGATTCTTATAATTCACCCCTCCACTTT. Its protein is CATSDSYNSPLHF.

This sequence joins TRBV19 and TRBJ1-2; D remains ambiguous. Trimming removed 3 bases from V and 7 bases from J, with 15 bases in between. Germline loops: CDR1 LNHDA, CDR2 SQIVND (reference sequence). The CDR3 has 14 amino acids. CDR3 bases: TGTGCCAGTAGTATGACGCCCCAGACGGGTGGCTACACCTTC. Translation: CASSMTPQTGGYTF.

The V and J genes are TRBV3-1 (or the pseudogene TRBV3-2) and TRBJ2-7, with 10 bases identical to TRBD1. This CDR3 is built from 14 residues. Germline CDR1 and CDR2: LGHDT and YNNKEL (reference sequence). V shed 3 bases and J 3 bases; nucleotides not matched to a gene: 2. CDR3 sequence: CASSQTGGVYEQYV. CDR3 nucleotides: TGTGCCAGCAGCCAGACAGGGGGCGTCTACGAGCAGTACGTC.

The chain's CDR3 is CASSVSLSSYEQYF. CDR3 bases: TGTGCCAGCAGTGTAAGTCTTAGCTCCTACGAGCAGTACTTC. V gene TRBV28 combines with J gene TRBJ2-7; unclear D gene. V lost 5 bases to trimming and J lost 0 bases, with 11 bases between them. The CDR3 length is 14 residues. Per the germline V gene, CDR1 is MDHEN and CDR2 is SYDVKM.

The V call is TRBV6-6, the J call TRBJ1-1; D is uncertain. The CDR3 spans 13 residues. Germline CDR1 reads MNHNY; CDR2 reads SVGAGI (reference sequence). V lost 0 bases and J lost 6, with 8 bases in between. The CDR3 loop reads CASSYSRGSEAFF. CDR3 bases: TGTGCCAGCAGTTACTCGAGAGGCTCTGAAGCTTTCTTT.

The chain couples TRBV6-6 to TRBJ2-1; weak D call: TRBD1 (6 bases). Germline V gene data show CDR1 as MNHNY and CDR2 as SVGAGI (reference sequence). The CDR3 has 12 residues. V was trimmed by 6 bases and J by 8 bases, leaving 11 bases between them. In DNA, the CDR3 is TGTGCCAGCAGCCGGGACATTCATGAGCAGTTCTTC. Protein product: CASSRDIHEQFF.

V is TRBV4-1 and J is TRBJ1-1, with 9 bases matching TRBD1. V gave up 2 bases and J gave up 5 bases; unmatched junction bases: 6. Germline V gives CDR1 MGHRA, CDR2 YSYEKL. The CDR3 is 15 residues long. The CDR3 bases are TGCGCCAGCAGCCAACTGACAGGGGGGGGAACTGAAGCTTTCTTT. Its translation: CASSQLTGGGTEAFF.

The rearrangement links TRBV9 to TRBJ1-3, with a tentative D call TRBD1 (5 bases). Looked up from germline, CDR1 is SGDLS and CDR2 is YYNGEE. The CDR3 contains 14 residues. V was clipped by 2 bases and J by 4 bases, with 10 bases between them. The DNA for the CDR3 is TGTGCCAGCAGCGTTTCCCGGACAGGAAACACCATATATTTT. This gives the protein CASSVSRTGNTIYF.

The CDR3 DNA reads as TGCGCCAGCAGCCAAGCCCCCCCGCGGGCGGGAGGGCCAAGAACCGGGGAGCTGTTTTTT. Encoded protein: CASSQAPPRAGGPRTGELFF. V and J are TRBV4-3 and TRBJ2-2, with TRBD2 matching over 9 bases. V was pared by 1 base and J by 5 bases, with 17 bases of the junction left unmatched. Per the germline V gene, CDR1 is LGHNA and CDR2 is YSLEER. This CDR3 has 20 residues.

The chain has TRBV28 and TRBJ1-5; D remains ambiguous. V was shortened by 3 bases and J by 0 bases, with 9 bases between the two germline ends. CDR1 and CDR2 (germline): MDHEN, SYDVKM. This CDR3 is 15 amino acids long. The DNA for the CDR3 is TGTGCCAGCAGTTTCAGAATCTCTAGCAATCAGCCCCAGCATTTT. This sequence encodes CASSFRISSNQPQHF. The full variable domain, rest sourced from reference TRBV28 and TRBJ1-5, is DVKVTQSSRYLVKRTGEKVFLECVQDMDHENMFWYRQDPGLGLRLIYFSYDVKMKEKGDIPEGYSVSREKKERFSLILESASTNQTSMYLCASSFRISSNQPQHFGDGTRLSIL.

The rearrangement links TRBV3-1 (or the pseudogene TRBV3-2) to TRBJ2-1, with D maybe TRBD1 (6 bases). The V and J ends lost 3 bases and 9 bases respectively, with 15 bases between them. The CDR3 consists of 14 residues. In germline, CDR1 is LGHDT, CDR2 YNNKEL (reference sequence). CDR3 loop: CASSQTTGTGEQFF. The CDR3 bases are TGTGCCAGCAGCCAGACGACAGGAACCGGTGAGCAGTTCTTC.

V gene TRBV5-1 combines with J gene TRBJ2-3; a possible D gene is TRBD2 (6 bases). V lost 0 bases and J lost 6, with 14 bases in between. Germline assignment: CDR1 SGHRS and CDR2 YFSETQ. The CDR3 runs 15 residues. In DNA, the CDR3 is TGCGCCAGCAGCTTGGATTGGGCGGGATCCGATACGCAGTATTTT. It is translated as CASSLDWAGSDTQYF.

The chain combines TRBV6-5 with TRBJ2-3, with TRBD1 matching 7 bases. Germline V CDR1 and CDR2: MNHEY, SVGAGI. V lost 7 bases to trimming and J lost 2 bases; unmatched junction nucleotides: 6. This CDR3 spans 14 amino acids. The DNA for the CDR3 is TGTGCCAGCACTCCGACAGGGTCCACAGATACGCAGTATTTT. Protein: CASTPTGSTDTQYF.

The J gene is TRBJ2-7, the V gene TRBV5-4, with 9 bases lining up with TRBD1. Germline CDR1 is SGHNT and CDR2 is YYREEE (reference sequence). Trimming cost V 2 bases and J 3 bases; bases outside gene matches: 9. This CDR3 comprises 16 residues. CDR3 sequence: CASSLPGPTGGYEQYF. CDR3 DNA: TGTGCCAGCAGCTTACCCGGCCCGACAGGGGGCTACGAGCAGTACTTC.

J is TRBJ2-7 and V is TRBV5-1; possible D gene TRBD1, 5 bases. Germline V gene lookup returns CDR1 SGHRS and CDR2 YFSETQ. The CDR3 contains 13 residues. Deletions cut 4 bases from V and 3 bases from J, with 11 bases between. This CDR3 reads CASSVTGYYEQYF. The DNA of the CDR3 is TGCGCCAGCAGCGTAACAGGTTACTACGAGCAGTACTTC. Complete variable domain (other parts from reference TRBV5-1 and TRBJ2-7): KAGVTQTPRYLIKTRGQQVTLSCSPISGHRSVSWYQQTPGQGLQFLFEYFSETQRNKGNFPGRFSGRQFSNSRSEMNVSTLELGDSALYLCASSVTGYYEQYFGPGTRLTVT.

This clone was seen only a few times. The chain combines TRBV9 with TRBJ2-2; weak D call: TRBD2 (5 bases). The CDR3 has 15 residues. Trimming cost V 0 bases and J 4 bases, with 10 bases left between them. CDR1 and CDR2 from the germline V gene are SGDLS and YYNGEE. The CDR3 protein is CASSVDHAGTGELFF. Here the CDR3 DNA reads TGTGCCAGCAGCGTAGACCACGCGGGCACCGGGGAGCTGTTTTTT.